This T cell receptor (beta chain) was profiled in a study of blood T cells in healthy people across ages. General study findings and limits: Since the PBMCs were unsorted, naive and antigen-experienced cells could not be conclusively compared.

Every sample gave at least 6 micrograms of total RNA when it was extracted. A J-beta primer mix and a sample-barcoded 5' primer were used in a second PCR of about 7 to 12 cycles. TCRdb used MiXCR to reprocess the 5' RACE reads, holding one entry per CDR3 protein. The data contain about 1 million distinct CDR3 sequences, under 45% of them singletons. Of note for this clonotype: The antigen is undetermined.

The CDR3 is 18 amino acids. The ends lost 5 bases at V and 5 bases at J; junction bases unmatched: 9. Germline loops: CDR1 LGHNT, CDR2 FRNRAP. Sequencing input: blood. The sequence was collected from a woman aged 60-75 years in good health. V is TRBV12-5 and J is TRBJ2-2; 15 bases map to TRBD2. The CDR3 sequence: CASGPKGLAGGRTGELFF. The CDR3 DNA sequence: TGTGCTAGTGGTCCCAAGGGACTAGCGGGAGGTAGGACCGGGGAGCTGTTTTTT.